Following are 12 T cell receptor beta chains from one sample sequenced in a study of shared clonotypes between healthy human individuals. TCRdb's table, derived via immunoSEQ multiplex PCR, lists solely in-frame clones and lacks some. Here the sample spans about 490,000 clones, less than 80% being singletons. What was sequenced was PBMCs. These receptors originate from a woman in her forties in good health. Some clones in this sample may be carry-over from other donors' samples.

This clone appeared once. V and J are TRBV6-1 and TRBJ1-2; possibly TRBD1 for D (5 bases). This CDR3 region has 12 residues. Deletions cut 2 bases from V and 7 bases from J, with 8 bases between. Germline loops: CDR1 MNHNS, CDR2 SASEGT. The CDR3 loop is CASSEQGLGYTF. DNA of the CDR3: TGTGCCAGCAGTGAACAGGGTCTTGGCTACACCTTC.

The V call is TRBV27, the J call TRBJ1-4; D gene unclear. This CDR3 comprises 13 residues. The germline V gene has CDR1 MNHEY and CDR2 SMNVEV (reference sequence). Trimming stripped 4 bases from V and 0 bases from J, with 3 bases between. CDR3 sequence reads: CASSSATNEKLFF. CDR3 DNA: TGTGCCAGCAGTTCTGCAACTAATGAAAAACTGTTTTTT.

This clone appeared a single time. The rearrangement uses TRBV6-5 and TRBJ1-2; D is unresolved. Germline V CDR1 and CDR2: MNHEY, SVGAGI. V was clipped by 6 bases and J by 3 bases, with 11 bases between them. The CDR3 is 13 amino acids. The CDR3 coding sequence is TGTGCCAGCAGCGACCTTCCGTACTATGGCTACACCTTC. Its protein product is CASSDLPYYGYTF.

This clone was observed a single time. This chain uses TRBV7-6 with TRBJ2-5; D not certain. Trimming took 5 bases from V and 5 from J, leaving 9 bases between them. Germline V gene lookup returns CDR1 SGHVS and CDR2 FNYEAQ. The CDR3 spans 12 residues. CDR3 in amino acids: CASSPISETQYF. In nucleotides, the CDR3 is TGTGCCAGCAGCCCAATCTCGGAGACCCAGTACTTC.

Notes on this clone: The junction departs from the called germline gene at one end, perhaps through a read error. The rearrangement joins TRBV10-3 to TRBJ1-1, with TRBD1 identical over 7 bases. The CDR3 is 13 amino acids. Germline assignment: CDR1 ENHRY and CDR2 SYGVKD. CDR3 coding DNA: TGTGCCATCAGCGACAGGGAGGGGACTGAGGCTTTCTTT. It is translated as CAISDREGTEAFF.

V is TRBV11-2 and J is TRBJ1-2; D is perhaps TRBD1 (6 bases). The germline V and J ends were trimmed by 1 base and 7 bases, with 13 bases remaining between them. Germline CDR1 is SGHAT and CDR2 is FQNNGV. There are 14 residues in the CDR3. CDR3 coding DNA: TGTGCCAGCAGCTTAGGGGGGCAGGCCCGTGGCTACACCTTC. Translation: CASSLGGQARGYTF. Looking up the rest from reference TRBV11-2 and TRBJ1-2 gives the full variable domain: EAGVAQSPRYKIIEKRQSVAFWCNPISGHATLYWYQQILGQGPKLLIQFQNNGVVDDSQLPKDRFSAERLKGVDSTLKIQPAKLEDSAVYLCASSLGGQARGYTFGSGTRLTVV.

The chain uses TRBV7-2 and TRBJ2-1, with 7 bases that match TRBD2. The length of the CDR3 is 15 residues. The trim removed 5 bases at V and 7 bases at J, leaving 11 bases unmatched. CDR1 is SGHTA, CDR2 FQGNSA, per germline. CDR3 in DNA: TGTGCCAGCAGCCCGGGGGGTCTTCCTGAGAATGAGCAGTTCTTC. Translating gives CASSPGGLPENEQFF.

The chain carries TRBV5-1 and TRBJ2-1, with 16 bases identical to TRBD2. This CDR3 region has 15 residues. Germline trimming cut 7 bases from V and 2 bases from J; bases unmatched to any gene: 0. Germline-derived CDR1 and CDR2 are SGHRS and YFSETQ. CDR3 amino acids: CASGTSGRAYNEQFF. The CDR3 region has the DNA TGCGCCAGCGGGACTAGCGGGAGGGCCTACAATGAGCAGTTCTTC.

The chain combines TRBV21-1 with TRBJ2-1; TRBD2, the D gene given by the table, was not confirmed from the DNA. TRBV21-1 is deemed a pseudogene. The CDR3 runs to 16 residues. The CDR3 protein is CASSKVGSGRCDEQFF. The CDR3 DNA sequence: TGTGCCAGCAGCAAAGTGGGTAGCGGGAGATGCGATGAGCAGTTCTTC.

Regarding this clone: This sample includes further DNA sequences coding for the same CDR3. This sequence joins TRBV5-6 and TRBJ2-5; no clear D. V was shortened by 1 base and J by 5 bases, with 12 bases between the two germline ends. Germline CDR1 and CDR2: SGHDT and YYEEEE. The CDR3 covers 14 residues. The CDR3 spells CASSLKGKAETQYF. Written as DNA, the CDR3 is TGTGCCAGCAGCTTGAAAGGGAAAGCGGAGACCCAGTACTTC.

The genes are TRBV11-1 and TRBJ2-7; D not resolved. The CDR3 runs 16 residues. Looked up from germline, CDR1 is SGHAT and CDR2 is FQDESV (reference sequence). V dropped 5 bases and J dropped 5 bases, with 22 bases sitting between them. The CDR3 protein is CASSPAPRSSVDEQYF. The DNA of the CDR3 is TGTGCCAGCAGCCCGGCCCCGAGATCTTCGGTGGACGAGCAGTACTTC.

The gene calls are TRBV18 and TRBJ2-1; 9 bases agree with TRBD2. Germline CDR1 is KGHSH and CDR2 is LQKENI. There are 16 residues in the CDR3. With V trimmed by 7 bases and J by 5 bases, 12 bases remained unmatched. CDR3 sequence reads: CASLLRTSVFHNEQFF. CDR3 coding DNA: TGTGCCAGCTTGCTTCGGACTAGCGTTTTCCACAATGAGCAGTTCTTC.